This T cell receptor (beta chain) was retrieved from a study of CD8 T cells in Susac syndrome. Whole-study findings and limits: The CD4+ T cell repertoires of Susac syndrome were found to show no clonal expansion.

In its sample, this clonotype was seen once. Antigen: not known. Reverse transcription of about 0.5 to 1 ug RNA was carried out with random hexamers. With immunoSEQ multiplex PCR, TCR beta CDR3 was amplified across 54 Vbeta and 13 Jbeta. TCRdb used MiXCR to reprocess the immunoSEQ multiplex PCR reads, holding one entry per CDR3 protein. Seen here are some 150,000 distinct CDR3 sequences, approximately 95% observed once, and the top ten hold roughly 0.15%. TCR beta from blood CD8+ and CD4+ T cells was sequenced. The germline gives CDR1 DFQATT, CDR2 SNEGSKA (reference sequence). The CDR3 runs 13 residues. The V gene end was trimmed by 6 bases and the J gene end by 3 bases; junction bases not matched to a gene: 7.

The V and J genes are TRBV20-1 and TRBJ2-5, with 7 bases identical to TRBD2. The clonotype was recovered from a human donor with Susac syndrome. The material sequenced was CD4+ T cells from PBMCs. The CDR3 DNA reads TGCAGTGCCATTGCGGCGGGGGAAGAGACCCAGTACTTC. It translates to CSAIAAGEETQYF.